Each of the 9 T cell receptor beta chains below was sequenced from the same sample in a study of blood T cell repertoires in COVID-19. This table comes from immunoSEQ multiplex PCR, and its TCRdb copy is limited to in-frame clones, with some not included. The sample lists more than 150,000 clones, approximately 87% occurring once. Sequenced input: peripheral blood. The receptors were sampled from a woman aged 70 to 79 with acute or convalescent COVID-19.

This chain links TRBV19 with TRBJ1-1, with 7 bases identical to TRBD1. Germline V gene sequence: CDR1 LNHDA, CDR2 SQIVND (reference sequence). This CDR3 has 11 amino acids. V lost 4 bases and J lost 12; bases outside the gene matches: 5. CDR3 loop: CASSSDRVTFF. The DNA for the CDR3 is TGTGCCAGTAGTAGTGACAGGGTGACTTTCTTT.

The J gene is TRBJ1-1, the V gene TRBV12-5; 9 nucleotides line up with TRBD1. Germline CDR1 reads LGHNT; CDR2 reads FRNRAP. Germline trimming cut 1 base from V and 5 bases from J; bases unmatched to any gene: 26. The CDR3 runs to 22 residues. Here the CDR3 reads CASGLAEYVAGQGLPSLTEAFF. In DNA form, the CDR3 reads TGTGCTAGTGGTTTGGCTGAATATGTCGCAGGACAGGGGCTTCCCTCCTTGACTGAAGCTTTCTTT.

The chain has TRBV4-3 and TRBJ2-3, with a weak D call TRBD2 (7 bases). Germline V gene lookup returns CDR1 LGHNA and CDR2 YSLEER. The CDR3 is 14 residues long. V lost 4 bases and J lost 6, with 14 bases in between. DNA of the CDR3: TGCGCCAGCAGCCCGCGCGGGGGCCCGGATACGCAGTATTTT. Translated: CASSPRGGPDTQYF.

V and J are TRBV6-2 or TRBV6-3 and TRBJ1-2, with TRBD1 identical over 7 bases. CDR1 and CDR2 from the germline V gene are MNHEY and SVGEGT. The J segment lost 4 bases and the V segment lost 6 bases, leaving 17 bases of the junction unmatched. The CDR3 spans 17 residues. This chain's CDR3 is CASSPGAVNRGFYGYTF. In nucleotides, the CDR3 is TGTGCCAGCAGCCCGGGAGCGGTCAACAGGGGATTCTATGGCTACACCTTC.

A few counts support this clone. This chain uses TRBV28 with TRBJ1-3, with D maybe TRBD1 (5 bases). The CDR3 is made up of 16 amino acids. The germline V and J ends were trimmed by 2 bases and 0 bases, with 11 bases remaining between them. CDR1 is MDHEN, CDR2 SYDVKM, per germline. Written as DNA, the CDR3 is TGTGCCAGCAGTTTAGGACACCAGTTCTCTGGAAACACCATATATTTT. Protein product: CASSLGHQFSGNTIYF.

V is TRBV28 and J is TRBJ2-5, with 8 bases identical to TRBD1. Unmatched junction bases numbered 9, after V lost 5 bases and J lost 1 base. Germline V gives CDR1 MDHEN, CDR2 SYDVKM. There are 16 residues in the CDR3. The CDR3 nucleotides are TGTGCCAGCAGTGCTCTGGGACAGGAAGCCCAAGAGACCCAGTACTTC. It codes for CASSALGQEAQETQYF.

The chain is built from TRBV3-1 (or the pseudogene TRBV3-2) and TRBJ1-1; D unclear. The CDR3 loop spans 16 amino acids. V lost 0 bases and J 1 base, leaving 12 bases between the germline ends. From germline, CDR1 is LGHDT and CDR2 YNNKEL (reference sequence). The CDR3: CASSQDPGGSNTEAFF. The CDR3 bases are TGTGCCAGCAGCCAAGATCCGGGAGGTTCGAACACTGAAGCTTTCTTT.

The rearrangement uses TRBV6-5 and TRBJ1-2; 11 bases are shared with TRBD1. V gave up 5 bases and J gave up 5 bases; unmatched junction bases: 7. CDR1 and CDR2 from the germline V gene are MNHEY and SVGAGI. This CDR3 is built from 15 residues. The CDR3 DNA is TGTGCCAGCAGTCGCGGGACAGGGGGAGGGTATGGCTACACCTTC. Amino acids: CASSRGTGGGYGYTF.

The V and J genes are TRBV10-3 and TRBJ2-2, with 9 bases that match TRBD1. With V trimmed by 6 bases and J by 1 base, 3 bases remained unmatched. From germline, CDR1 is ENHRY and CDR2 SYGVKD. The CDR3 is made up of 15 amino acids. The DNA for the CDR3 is TGTGCCATCAGGGGGGACAGGGTGAACACCGGGGAGCTGTTTTTT. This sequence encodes CAIRGDRVNTGELFF.